One sample yielded the 31 T cell receptor beta chains listed below, sequenced in a study of blood T cell repertoires in COVID-19. Method: immunoSEQ multiplex PCR; TCRdb's copy keeps in-frame clones and lacks some. This table holds about 120,000 clones, 81% found once. Sequencing input: peripheral blood. These receptors originate from a man between 45 and 60 years old with acute or convalescent COVID-19.

This rearrangement joins TRBV4-2 to TRBJ2-2, with D unclear. V was pared by 0 bases and J by 6 bases, with 14 bases between. CDR1 and CDR2 from the germline V gene are LGHNA and YNFKEQ. The CDR3 is made up of 16 amino acids. CDR3 residues: CASSQESSSPSGELFF. For the CDR3, the DNA is TGTGCCAGCAGCCAAGAGTCGAGTAGCCCATCCGGGGAGCTGTTTTTT.

This chain connects TRBV5-5 to TRBJ1-1; TRBD1 is a possible D gene (5 bases). CDR3 length equals 15 residues. V shed 4 bases and J shed 1 base, with 14 bases lying between them. The germline V gene has CDR1 SGHKS and CDR2 YYEKEE (reference sequence). The CDR3 spells CASSHSQGGNTEAFF. Written as DNA, the CDR3 is TGTGCCAGCAGCCACTCGCAGGGCGGGAACACTGAAGCTTTCTTT.

The gene calls are TRBV4-1 and TRBJ1-2; D unclear. Germline CDR1 reads MGHRA; CDR2 reads YSYEKL. V was shortened by 0 bases and J by 8 bases, with 10 bases between the two germline ends. The CDR3 covers 13 residues. CDR3: CASSQDEGWGYTF. The DNA for the CDR3 is TGCGCCAGCAGCCAAGACGAGGGCTGGGGCTACACCTTC.

This clone was seen a single time. The genes are TRBV3-1 (or the pseudogene TRBV3-2) and TRBJ1-1, with 11 positions matching TRBD1. The CDR3 covers 17 residues. V trimming: 3 bases; J trimming: 6 bases; junction bases outside the gene matches: 12. The germline V gene encodes CDR1 LGHDT and CDR2 YNNKEL (reference sequence). The CDR3 bases are TGTGCCAGCAGCCAGACCTTTTTAGGACAGGGGGCCGCTGAAGCTTTCTTT. Translated, it gives CASSQTFLGQGAAEAFF.

The chain combines TRBV4-2 with TRBJ2-2, with TRBD1 matching 9 bases. The CDR3 is 15 amino acids. Per germline, CDR1 LGHNA and CDR2 YNFKEQ. Losses at the gene ends were 3 bases for V and 4 bases for J; bases not matched to a gene: 3. Written as DNA, the CDR3 is TGTGCCAGCAGCCATAAGGACAGGGGCACCGGGGAGCTGTTTTTT. Its translation is CASSHKDRGTGELFF.

The gene calls are TRBV5-1 and TRBJ2-2; D is perhaps TRBD1 (5 bases). CDR3 length: 16 residues. In germline, CDR1 is SGHRS, CDR2 YFSETQ. Deletions cut 4 bases from V and 5 bases from J, with 18 bases between. CDR3 sequence (DNA): TGCGCCAGCAGCAGCCCCAGGGCTACGAGTACCGGGGAGCTGTTTTTT. Protein sequence: CASSSPRATSTGELFF.

The chain combines TRBV5-6 with TRBJ2-2; possible D gene TRBD1, 6 bases. Germline V gene sequence: CDR1 SGHDT, CDR2 YYEEEE. The CDR3 length is 15 residues. V lost 4 bases to trimming and J lost 6 bases, with 16 bases between them. In DNA, the CDR3 is TGTGCCAGCAGCGACACAGGGAGTGGACCCGGGGAGCTGTTTTTT. Translating it yields CASSDTGSGPGELFF.

The CDR3 region has the DNA TGTGCCAGCAGCCCGGGGCCACGGACTAGCGGGGGGCGATCAGATACGCAGTATTTT. Its protein product is CASSPGPRTSGGRSDTQYF. The chain carries TRBV11-2 and TRBJ2-3; 14 positions agree with TRBD2. Germline-derived CDR1 and CDR2 are SGHAT and FQNNGV. J lost 4 bases, V lost 5 bases, and 14 bases had no gene match. CDR3 size: 19 residues.

The chain is built from TRBV30 and TRBJ1-5; tentatively, D is TRBD1 (6 bases). Germline CDR1 is GTSNPN and CDR2 is SVGIG (reference sequence). Trimming pared 1 base from V and 11 bases from J, leaving 9 bases between. The CDR3 loop spans 11 amino acids. CDR3 amino acids: CAWSEGDAQHF. DNA of the CDR3: TGTGCCTGGAGTGAGGGGGACGCCCAGCATTTT.

The chain links TRBV18 to TRBJ1-2, with D tentatively TRBD1 (6 bases). Germline CDR1 KGHSH, CDR2 LQKENI. CDR3 size: 15 residues. V was trimmed by 6 bases and J by 4 bases, leaving 18 bases between them. CDR3 coding DNA: TGTGCCAGCTCGGAGACTGTAACAGGGCTCTATGGCTACACCTTC. Translation: CASSETVTGLYGYTF.

J is TRBJ1-5 and V is TRBV23-1; no clear D gene. TRBV23-1 is given ORF status, its function remaining uncertain. Trimming removed 2 bases from V and 7 bases from J, with 15 bases in between. There are 15 residues in the CDR3. The CDR3 protein is CASSQTAPPGQPQHF. The CDR3 region has the DNA TGCGCCAGCAGTCAAACGGCACCACCGGGGCAGCCCCAGCATTTT.

The chain combines TRBV5-1 with TRBJ2-1, with 11 bases fitting TRBD2. In germline, CDR1 is SGHRS, CDR2 YFSETQ. The J segment lost 5 bases and the V segment lost 4 bases, leaving 5 bases of the junction unmatched. The CDR3 extends over 15 amino acids. The CDR3 reads CASSEGTSGHNEQFF. DNA for the CDR3: TGCGCCAGCAGCGAAGGGACTAGCGGTCACAATGAGCAGTTCTTC.

This clone has a single count. The chain has TRBV5-4 and TRBJ2-5; 7 bases line up with TRBD2. Germline trimming cut 3 bases from V and 7 bases from J; bases unmatched to any gene: 15. The germline V gene encodes CDR1 SGHNT and CDR2 YYREEE (reference sequence). The CDR3 consists of 16 residues. CDR3 bases: TGTGCCAGCAGCTGGATCGGGACGCCGGGAGGCGGGACCCAGTACTTC. It codes for CASSWIGTPGGGTQYF.

J is TRBJ2-6 and V is TRBV30, with D maybe TRBD2 (5 bases). The germline V gene encodes CDR1 GTSNPN and CDR2 SVGIG (reference sequence). The CDR3 runs to 15 residues. Trimming removed 0 bases from V and 3 bases from J, with 9 bases in between. The CDR3 DNA reads TGTGCCTGGAGTGTAACGAGGGTTGGGGCCAACGTCCTGACTTTC. Protein: CAWSVTRVGANVLTF.

The chain combines TRBV9 with TRBJ1-2, with D perhaps matching TRBD1 (5 bases). Germline loops: CDR1 SGDLS, CDR2 YYNGEE. This CDR3 contains 13 residues. V lost 4 bases and J 4 bases, leaving 11 bases between the germline ends. CDR3 loop: CASSMTDIYGYTF. The CDR3 bases are TGTGCCAGCAGCATGACAGATATCTATGGCTACACCTTC.

The CDR3 DNA reads as TGTGCCAGCAGCCTATTCGACGGAGACACCGGGGAGCTGTTTTTT. Protein: CASSLFDGDTGELFF. This chain joins TRBV7-9 and TRBJ2-2; D gene ambiguous. Trimming took off 5 bases at V and 3 bases at J, with 13 bases between the two ends. Germline assignment: CDR1 SEHNR and CDR2 FQNEAQ (reference sequence). The CDR3 covers 15 residues. The full variable domain, rest sourced from reference TRBV7-9 and TRBJ2-2, is DTGVSQNPRHKITKRGQNVTFRCDPISEHNRLYWYRQTLGQGPEFLTYFQNEAQLEKSRLLSDRFSAERPKGSFSTLEIQRTEQGDSAMYLCASSLFDGDTGELFFGEGSRLTVL.

V and J are TRBV5-1 and TRBJ1-1, with D perhaps TRBD1 (6 bases). The CDR3 has 16 amino acids. Trimming shortened V by 4 bases and J by 3 bases, and 19 bases separated the two germline ends. From germline, CDR1 is SGHRS and CDR2 YFSETQ. CDR3 in amino acids: CASSQQGLIGDTEAFF. The CDR3, as DNA: TGCGCCAGCAGCCAACAGGGCCTAATAGGGGACACTGAAGCTTTCTTT.

This chain connects TRBV28 to TRBJ1-5; 10 positions match TRBD1. The ends lost 6 bases at V and 6 bases at J; junction bases unmatched: 11. This CDR3 contains 16 residues. Germline lookup yields CDR1 MDHEN and CDR2 SYDVKM. CDR3: CASSRPGQGLGQPQHF. The CDR3 DNA reads as TGTGCCAGCAGCCGACCGGGACAGGGGTTAGGTCAGCCCCAGCATTTT.

This clone turned up a few times. The chain employs TRBV5-6 and TRBJ2-1; D unresolved. CDR3 size: 11 residues. CDR1 and CDR2 (germline): SGHDT, YYEEEE. V gave up 5 bases and J gave up 8 bases, with 8 bases separating them. The CDR3 DNA reads TGTGCCAGCAGGTCCCTAGATGAGCAGTTCTTC. Translating gives CASRSLDEQFF. Looking up the rest from reference TRBV5-6 and TRBJ2-1 gives the full variable domain: DAGVTQSPTHLIKTRGQQVTLRCSPKSGHDTVSWYQQALGQGPQFIFQYYEEEERQRGNFPDRFSGHQFPNYSSELNVNALLLGDSALYLCASRSLDEQFFGPGTRLTVL.

This chain joins TRBV9 and TRBJ2-3; no definite D call. Germline CDR1 SGDLS, CDR2 YYNGEE. Between the trimmed V and J ends, which lost 4 bases and 1 base, there was a span of 16 bases. The CDR3 loop spans 16 amino acids. The CDR3: CASSPEVTVGTDTQYF. The CDR3 DNA is TGTGCCAGCAGCCCAGAGGTGACTGTAGGCACAGATACGCAGTATTTT.

The chain uses TRBV3-1 (or the pseudogene TRBV3-2) and TRBJ2-2, with a weak D call TRBD2 (5 bases). Looked up from germline, CDR1 is LGHDT and CDR2 is YNNKEL (reference sequence). The V end was cut by 4 bases, the J end by 3 bases, with 12 bases between. The CDR3 contains 15 residues. CDR3 in DNA: TGTGCCAGCAGCCTCAGACTGAGGGACACCGGGGAGCTGTTTTTT. Residues: CASSLRLRDTGELFF.

The rearrangement uses TRBV19 and TRBJ1-1; weak D call: TRBD1 (5 bases). Trimming shortened V by 5 bases and J by 1 base, and 8 bases separated the two germline ends. The CDR3 length is 13 residues. From germline, CDR1 is LNHDA and CDR2 SQIVND (reference sequence). CDR3 loop: CASSADRNTEAFF. CDR3 in DNA: TGTGCCAGTAGTGCCGACAGGAACACTGAAGCTTTCTTT.

The chain carries TRBV21-1 and TRBJ1-1; the table's D call of TRBD1 was not tested on the DNA. TRBV21-1 is a recognized pseudogene. This CDR3 is 15 amino acids long. Written as DNA, the CDR3 is TGTGCCAGCAGCCAAAGCTGTCAGGAGAACACTGAAGCTTTCTTT. Its protein is CASSQSCQENTEAFF.

The J gene is TRBJ1-6, the V gene TRBV7-3, with unresolved D. Germline values: CDR1 SGHTA, CDR2 FQGTGA. The CDR3 totals 15 residues. V lost 5 bases, J lost 7 bases, and 15 bases lay in between. This chain's CDR3 is CASSLNPLRNSPLHF. CDR3 nucleotides: TGTGCCAGCAGCCTAAACCCCCTCAGGAATTCACCCCTCCACTTT.

This rearrangement joins TRBV5-8 to TRBJ1-5, with D tentatively TRBD1 (5 bases). V was shortened by 3 bases and J by 7 bases, with 11 bases between the two germline ends. CDR3 length: 13 amino acids. The V gene's germline CDR1 is SGHTS and CDR2 YDEGEE. CDR3 protein: CASSWGRQQPQHF. The CDR3, as DNA: TGTGCCAGCAGCTGGGGGAGGCAGCAGCCCCAGCATTTT.

The chain uses TRBV6-6 and TRBJ1-5; 7 nucleotides align to TRBD1. Germline loops: CDR1 MNHNY, CDR2 SVGAGI (reference sequence). The CDR3 spans 14 residues. V was clipped by 6 bases and J by 5 bases; unmatched bases: 7. The CDR3 reads CASRKGQPDQPQHF. DNA of the CDR3: TGTGCCAGCAGAAAGGGACAGCCAGATCAGCCCCAGCATTTT.

J is TRBJ1-2 and V is TRBV4-1, with 8 bases lining up with TRBD1. The V gene end was trimmed by 1 base and the J gene end by 0 bases; junction bases not matched to a gene: 1. The CDR3 consists of 15 residues. Germline V gene data show CDR1 as MGHRA and CDR2 as YSYEKL. The CDR3 spells CASSQGGQANYGYTF. The CDR3 bases are TGCGCCAGCAGCCAAGGGGGACAGGCTAACTATGGCTACACCTTC.

The J gene is TRBJ2-7, the V gene TRBV6-5, with TRBD1 matching over 11 bases. V lost 4 bases, J lost 3 bases, and 2 bases stayed unmatched. The CDR3 has 14 amino acids. The germline V gene encodes CDR1 MNHEY and CDR2 SVGAGI. In DNA form, the CDR3 reads TGTGCCAGCAGTTTAGGGACAGGGGGCTACGAGCAGTACGTC. Residues: CASSLGTGGYEQYV.

The chain joins TRBV6-5 to TRBJ1-3; 9 nucleotides align to TRBD1. CDR3 length equals 15 residues. Germline V gene lookup returns CDR1 MNHEY and CDR2 SVGAGI. J was trimmed by 2 bases and V by 6 bases; bases with no gene match: 5. The CDR3 is CASRYDRGTGNTIYF. The DNA for the CDR3 is TGTGCCAGCAGATATGACAGGGGGACTGGAAACACCATATATTTT.

The rearrangement uses TRBV10-3 and TRBJ2-7; no firm D call. Trimming cost V 6 bases and J 2 bases, with 14 bases left between them. Germline V gene data show CDR1 as ENHRY and CDR2 as SYGVKD. This CDR3 contains 14 residues. This CDR3 is CAIREPGSAYEQYF. CDR3 nucleotides: TGTGCCATCAGGGAACCAGGTTCTGCCTACGAGCAGTACTTC.

This clone was seen more than once but under ten times. The rearrangement uses TRBV5-6 and TRBJ1-2; tentative D call: TRBD1 (6 bases). CDR3 length: 16 residues. The ends were cut back, 4 bases at V and 7 bases at J, with 23 bases in the middle. The germline CDR1 and CDR2 sequences are SGHDT and YYEEEE. The CDR3 protein is CASSPRPGANRAGYTF. In DNA form, the CDR3 reads TGTGCCAGCAGCCCCCGTCCAGGGGCAAATAGGGCTGGCTACACCTTC.